This TCR beta chain was sequenced during a study of T cells after posttransplantation cyclophosphamide. Whole-study results and caveats: Donor-recipient repertoire similarity was low at 1-2 months, rising over year one.

This related bone marrow graft donor gave peripheral blood on the day of marrow donation. V was cut by 5 bases and J by 3 bases, with 5 bases left in between. Looked up from germline, CDR1 is MDHEN and CDR2 is SYDVKM. This CDR3 has 12 residues. Comments on this clone: The antigen is undetermined.

Clones were sequenced by immunoSEQ multiplex PCR, and TCRdb holds only the in-frame ones, with some missing. Of around 12,000 clones detected, roughly 95% appear once; the ten largest clones hold 0.3%. The gene calls are TRBV28 and TRBJ1-5; D unclear. This TCR was recovered from a young man in good health and a related stem cell transplant donor. Sequenced material: naive CD8+ T cells sorted from PBMCs. The CDR3 nucleotides read TGTGCCAGCAGTCCGTCCAATCAGCCCCAGCATTTT. It translates to CASSPSNQPQHF.